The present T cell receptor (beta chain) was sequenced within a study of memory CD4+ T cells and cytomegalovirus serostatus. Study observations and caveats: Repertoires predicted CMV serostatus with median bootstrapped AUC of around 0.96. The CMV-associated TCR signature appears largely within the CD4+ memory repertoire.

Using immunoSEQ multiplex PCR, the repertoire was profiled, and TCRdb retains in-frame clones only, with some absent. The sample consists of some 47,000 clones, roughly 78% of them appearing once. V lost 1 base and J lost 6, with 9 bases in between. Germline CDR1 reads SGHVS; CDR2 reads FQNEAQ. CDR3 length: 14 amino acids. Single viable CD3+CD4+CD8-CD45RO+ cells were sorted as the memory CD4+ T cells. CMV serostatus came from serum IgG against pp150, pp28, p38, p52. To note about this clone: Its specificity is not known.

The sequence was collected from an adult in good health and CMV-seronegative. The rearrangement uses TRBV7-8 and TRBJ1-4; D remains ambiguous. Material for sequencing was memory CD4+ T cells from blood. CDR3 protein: CASSLVEPDEKLFF. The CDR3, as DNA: TGTGCCAGCAGCTTAGTGGAACCAGATGAAAAACTGTTTTTT.